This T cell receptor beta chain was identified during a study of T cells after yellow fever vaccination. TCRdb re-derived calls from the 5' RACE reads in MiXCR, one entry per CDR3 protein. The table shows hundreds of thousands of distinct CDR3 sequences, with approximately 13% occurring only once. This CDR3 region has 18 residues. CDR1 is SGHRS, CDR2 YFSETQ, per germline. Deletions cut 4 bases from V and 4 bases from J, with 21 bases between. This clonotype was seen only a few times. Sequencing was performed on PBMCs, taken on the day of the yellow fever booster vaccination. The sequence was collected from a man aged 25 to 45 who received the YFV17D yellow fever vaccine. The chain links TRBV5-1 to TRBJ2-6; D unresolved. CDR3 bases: TGCGCCAGCAGCCGAGACACACGCTGGTCTGAGGGGGCCAACGTCCTGACTTTC. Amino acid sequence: CASSRDTRWSEGANVLTF.